This T cell receptor beta chain derives from a study of blood T cell repertoires in COVID-19. Turning to the study itself: From the United States, Italy and Spain came samples of acute and convalescent COVID-19. T cells, B-cell-depleted T cells, or PBMCs supplied cDNA or gDNA.

Authors' processing steps: Reference gene primers were amplified, and this amplification served to estimate nucleated cell counts. Using immunoSEQ multiplex PCR, the repertoire was profiled, and TCRdb retains in-frame clones only, with some absent. The V and J calls and clone size were taken over from that table, and D and trimming were inferred from the DNA. The sample lists tens of thousands of clones, almost 85% occurring once. CDR1 MDHEN and CDR2 SYDVKM come from the germline V gene. There are 15 residues in the CDR3. J lost 6 bases, V lost 2 bases, and 2 bases had no gene match. The TCR originated in a man aged 50-60 years with active or convalescent COVID-19. This chain uses TRBV28 with TRBJ1-6, with 9 bases identical to TRBD1. Specimen: peripheral blood. CDR3 protein: CASSLRTGVNSPLHF. CDR3 bases: TGTGCCAGCAGTTTACGGACAGGGGTTAATTCACCCCTCCACTTT.